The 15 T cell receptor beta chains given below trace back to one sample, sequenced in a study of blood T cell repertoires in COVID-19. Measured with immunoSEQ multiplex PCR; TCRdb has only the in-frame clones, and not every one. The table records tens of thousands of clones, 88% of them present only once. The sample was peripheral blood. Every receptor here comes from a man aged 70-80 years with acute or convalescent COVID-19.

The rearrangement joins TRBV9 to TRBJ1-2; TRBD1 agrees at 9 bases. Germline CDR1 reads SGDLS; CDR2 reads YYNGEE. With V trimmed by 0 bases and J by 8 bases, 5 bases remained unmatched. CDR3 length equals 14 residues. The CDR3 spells CASSVGTGVEGYTF. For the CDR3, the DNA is TGTGCCAGCAGCGTAGGGACAGGGGTGGAAGGCTACACCTTC.

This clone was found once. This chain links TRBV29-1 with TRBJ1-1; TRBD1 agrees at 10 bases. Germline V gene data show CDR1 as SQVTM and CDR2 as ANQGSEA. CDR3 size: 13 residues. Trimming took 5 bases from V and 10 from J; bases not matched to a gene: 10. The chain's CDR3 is CSVPPTGGAGAFF. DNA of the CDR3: TGCAGCGTTCCACCGACAGGGGGCGCCGGAGCTTTCTTT. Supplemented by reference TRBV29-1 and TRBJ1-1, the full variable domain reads SAVISQKPSRDICQRGTSLTIQCQVDSQVTMMFWYRQQPGQSLTLIATANQGSEATYESGFVIDKFPISRPNLTFSTLTVSNMSPEDSSIYLCSVPPTGGAGAFFGQGTRLTVV.

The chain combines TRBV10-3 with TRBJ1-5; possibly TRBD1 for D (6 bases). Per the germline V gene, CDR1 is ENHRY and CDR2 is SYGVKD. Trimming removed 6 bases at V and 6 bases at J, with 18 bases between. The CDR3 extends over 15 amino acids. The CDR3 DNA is TGTGCCATCAGAGTACAGGGTGGCGTAGGTCAGCCCCAGCATTTT. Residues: CAIRVQGGVGQPQHF.

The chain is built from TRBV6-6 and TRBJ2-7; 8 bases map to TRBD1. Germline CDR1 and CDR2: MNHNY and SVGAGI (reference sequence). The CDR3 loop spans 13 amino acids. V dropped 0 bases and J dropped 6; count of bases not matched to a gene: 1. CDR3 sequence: CASSYSDRGEQYF. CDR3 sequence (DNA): TGTGCCAGCAGTTACTCTGACAGGGGCGAGCAGTACTTC.

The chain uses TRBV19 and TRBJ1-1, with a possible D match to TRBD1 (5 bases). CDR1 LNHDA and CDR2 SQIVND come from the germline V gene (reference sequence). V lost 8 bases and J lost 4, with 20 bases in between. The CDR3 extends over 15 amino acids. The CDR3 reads CASVRGRLGGTEAFF. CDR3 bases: TGTGCCAGTGTAAGGGGCAGGTTAGGTGGCACTGAAGCTTTCTTT. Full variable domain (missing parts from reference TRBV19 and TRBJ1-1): DGGITQSPKYLFRKEGQNVTLSCEQNLNHDAMYWYRQDPGQGLRLIYYSQIVNDFQKGDIAEGYSVSREKKESFPLTVTSAQKNPTAFYLCASVRGRLGGTEAFFGQGTRLTVV.

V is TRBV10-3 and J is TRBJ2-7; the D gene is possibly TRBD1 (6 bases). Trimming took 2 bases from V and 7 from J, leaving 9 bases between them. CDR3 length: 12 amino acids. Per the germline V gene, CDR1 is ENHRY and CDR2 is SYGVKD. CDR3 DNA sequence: TGTGCCATCAGTGAGGCCACAGGGGAGCAGTACTTC. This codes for CAISEATGEQYF.

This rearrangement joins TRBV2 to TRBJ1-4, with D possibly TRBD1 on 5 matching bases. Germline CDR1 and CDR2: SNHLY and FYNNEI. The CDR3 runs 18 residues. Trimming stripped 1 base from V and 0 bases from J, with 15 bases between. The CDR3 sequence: CASSEEDRVRATNEKLFF. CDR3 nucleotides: TGTGCCAGCAGTGAAGAAGACAGAGTCAGAGCAACTAATGAAAAACTGTTTTTT.

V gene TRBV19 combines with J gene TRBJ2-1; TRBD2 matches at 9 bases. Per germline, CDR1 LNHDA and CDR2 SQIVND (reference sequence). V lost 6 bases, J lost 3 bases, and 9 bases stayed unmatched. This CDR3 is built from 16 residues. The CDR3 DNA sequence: TGTGCCAGTAGCTCAGGGGGGACTAGCCACTACAATGAGCAGTTCTTC. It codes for CASSSGGTSHYNEQFF.

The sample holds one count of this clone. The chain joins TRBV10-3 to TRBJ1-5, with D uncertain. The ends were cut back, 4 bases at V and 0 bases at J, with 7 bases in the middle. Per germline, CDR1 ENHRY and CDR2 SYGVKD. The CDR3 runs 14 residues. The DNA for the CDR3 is TGTGCCATCAGTGCGGTTAATAGCAATCAGCCCCAGCATTTT. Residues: CAISAVNSNQPQHF.

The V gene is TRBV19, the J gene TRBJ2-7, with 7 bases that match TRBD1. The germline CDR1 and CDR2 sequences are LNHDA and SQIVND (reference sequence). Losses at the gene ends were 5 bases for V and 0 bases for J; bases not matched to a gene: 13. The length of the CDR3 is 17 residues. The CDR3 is CASSPQGLGQSSYEQYF. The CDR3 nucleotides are TGTGCCAGTAGTCCACAGGGGCTCGGGCAGAGCTCCTACGAGCAGTACTTC.

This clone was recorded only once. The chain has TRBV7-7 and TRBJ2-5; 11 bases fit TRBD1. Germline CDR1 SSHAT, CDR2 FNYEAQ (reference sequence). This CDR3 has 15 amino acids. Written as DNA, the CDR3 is TGTGCTAGGGAACCCGGGACAGGGGGTCAAGAGACCCAGTACTTC. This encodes CAREPGTGGQETQYF.

The CDR3 DNA reads TGTGCCAGCAGTCGGACAGGGCTCGCTGAAGCTTTCTTT. Translation gives CASSRTGLAEAFF. J is TRBJ1-1 and V is TRBV6-5; TRBD1 matches 8 bases. CDR1 and CDR2 from the germline V gene are MNHEY and SVGAGI. The CDR3 is 13 amino acids. V lost 5 bases, J lost 6 bases, and 5 bases stayed unmatched.

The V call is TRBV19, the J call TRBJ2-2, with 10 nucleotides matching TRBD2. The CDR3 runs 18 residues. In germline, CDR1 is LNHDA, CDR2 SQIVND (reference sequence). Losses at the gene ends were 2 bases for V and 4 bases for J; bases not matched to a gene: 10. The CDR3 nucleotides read TGTGCCAGTAGTATATACCGAGCGGGGGGGCCTGCCACCGGGGAGCTGTTTTTT. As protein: CASSIYRAGGPATGELFF. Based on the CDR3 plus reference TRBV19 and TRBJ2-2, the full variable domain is DGGITQSPKYLFRKEGQNVTLSCEQNLNHDAMYWYRQDPGQGLRLIYYSQIVNDFQKGDIAEGYSVSREKKESFPLTVTSAQKNPTAFYLCASSIYRAGGPATGELFFGEGSRLTVL.

The CDR3 is CASSQGSYNEQFF. The CDR3 coding sequence is TGTGCCAGCAGCCAGGGATCCTACAATGAGCAGTTCTTC. The chain employs TRBV6-5 and TRBJ2-1; possible D gene TRBD1, 5 bases. The CDR3 is 13 amino acids. V shed 6 bases and J shed 1 base, with 7 bases lying between them. Germline V gene data show CDR1 as MNHEY and CDR2 as SVGAGI.

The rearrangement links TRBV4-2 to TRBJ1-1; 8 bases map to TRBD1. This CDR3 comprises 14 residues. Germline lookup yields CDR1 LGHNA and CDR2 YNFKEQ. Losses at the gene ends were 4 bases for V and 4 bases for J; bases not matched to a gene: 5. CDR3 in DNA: TGTGCCAGCAGCCCTGGGACAGGCCCCACTGAAGCTTTCTTT. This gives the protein CASSPGTGPTEAFF.